This entry is about one T cell receptor beta chain. V dropped 1 base and J dropped 4; count of bases not matched to a gene: 22. This CDR3 has 20 residues. The germline V gene encodes CDR1 MDHEN and CDR2 SYDVKM. Original analysis: Amplification of reference gene primers was used by the study to estimate nucleated cell counts. Only in-frame clones appear in the TCRdb table, and some are missing; sequencing was by immunoSEQ multiplex PCR. D and trimming were read from the DNA, whereas the V and J calls and clone size are those reported in that table. The sample gives about 230,000 clones, about 85% of which show up once; approximately 8.7% is in the top ten. The data derive from a study of blood T cell repertoires in COVID-19. Study-wide context: COVID-19 samples, acute and convalescent, were from the United States, Italy and Spain. Sample material is recorded as cDNA or gDNA derived from T cells, B-cell-depleted T cells, or PBMCs.

Sequences were obtained from peripheral blood. This TCR was recovered from a woman aged 80 or over with acute or convalescent COVID-19. The chain has TRBV28 and TRBJ2-7; 7 nucleotides align to TRBD2. The CDR3 protein is CASSLFVLGGFELERYEQYF. CDR3 in DNA: TGTGCCAGCAGTTTATTCGTTTTGGGAGGGTTTGAACTAGAACGGTACGAGCAGTACTTC.